The following is a TCR beta chain sequence with its context. The CDR3 has 16 residues. Germline V CDR1 and CDR2: SEHNR, FQNEAQ (reference sequence). With 5 bases clipped from V and 6 bases from J, the junction kept 14 bases outside the gene matches. These data come from a study of blood T cell repertoires in COVID-19. Study at large: The United States, Italy and Spain provided the acute and convalescent COVID-19 samples.

Here immunoSEQ multiplex PCR was the method, and the copy in TCRdb shows in-frame clones only, minus some. This table holds roughly 180,000 clones, around four fifths found once. Those who participated ranged in age from about 18 to 95 years and resided in around 22 US areas. Membership in each cohort depended on participant-reported clinical history. The rearrangement uses TRBV7-9 and TRBJ1-2, with 8 bases aligning to TRBD1. The TCR originated in a woman aged 50 to 65 in a cohort exposed to, infected with or recovered from COVID-19 (not recorded which). Sequenced input: PBMCs or T cells enriched from blood (not recorded which). The CDR3, as DNA: TGTGCCAGCAGCCCACTAGTGGTGGCAGGGGGCGATGGCTACACCTTC. It is translated as CASSPLVVAGGDGYTF.